The clone carrying this T cell receptor beta chain came up many times. Its antigen remains unidentified. This specimen comes from a study of T cells in Graves' hyperthyroidism and ophthalmopathy. Study results and limitations: The majority of expanded thyroid clonotypes above 0.001 also appeared in blood.

Amplification yielded TCR beta CDR3 regions, with RNA transcripts as the source. The HTBI set primed first-round TCR CDR3 RT-PCR. One entry per CDR3 protein results from TCRdb running MiXCR on the multiplex PCR reads. The sample carries approximately 560,000 distinct CDR3 sequences, approximately 15% recorded once. Thyroid ultrasound, orbital computed tomography, clinical symptoms, and serum thyroxine and TRAb underpinned diagnoses. The sequence was obtained from a woman aged 25-40 years with Graves' hyperthyroidism. The sequenced material came from blood.

The CDR3 is CASSQDVAGYNEQFF. CDR3 DNA sequence: TGTGCCAGCAGCCAAGATGTAGCGGGATACAATGAGCAGTTCTTC. The rearrangement links TRBV3-1 to TRBJ2-1; TRBD2 aligns across 8 bases. The trim removed 0 bases at V and 4 bases at J, leaving 2 bases unmatched. The CDR3 consists of 15 residues. Germline CDR1 LGHDT, CDR2 YNNKEL (reference sequence).